These T cell receptor beta chains were read from a single sample in a study of tumor-infiltrating lymphocytes in primary liver carcinoma. One entry per CDR3 protein, called by TCRdb with MiXCR from the multiplex PCR reads. The sample has 310,000 or so distinct CDR3 sequences, less than 75% seen once; the top ten hold about 6%. Sequencing used peripheral blood. These receptors all come from a man in his forties with primary liver carcinoma and hepatitis B virus infection. Both conserved end residues are trimmed from each CDR3. A D gene is named only where the DNA matches it firmly.

v_gene	d_gene	j_gene	CDR3aa
TRBV7-9	-	TRBJ2-1	ASSRQEDLVHNEQF
TRBV11-2	-	TRBJ2-7	ASSLAHGQTYEQY
TRBV6-6	-	TRBJ1-4	ASSYRAGWEELF
TRBV14	-	TRBJ1-1	ASSQGPLWASHTEAF
TRBV11-3	-	TRBJ2-1	ASNQGARGSEQF
TRBV4-3	-	TRBJ2-5	ASSHEVDGYQETQY
TRBV4-2	TRBD1	TRBJ1-2	ASSQLTGVNYGYT
TRBV11-1	-	TRBJ2-5	VCSRRRQETQY
TRBV28	-	TRBJ1-1	ASSFQGPQMNTEAF
TRBV6-6	-	TRBJ1-3	ASSPRTKSGNTIY
TRBV4-3	TRBD1	TRBJ1-5	ASNQECDRAGNQPQH
TRBV5-7	TRBD1	TRBJ1-4	ASSFSLGTENEKLF
TRBV11-2	-	TRBJ1-6	ASAGTRNSPLH
TRBV5-1	-	TRBJ2-3	ASSVPSRTFTDTQY
TRBV11-2	-	TRBJ2-1	ATRGVNEQF
TRBV6-2/TRBV6-3	-	TRBJ1-1	ASSYAPGAVDTEAF
TRBV19	TRBD1	TRBJ1-2	ASSIRQGRSGYT
TRBV11-2	TRBD2	TRBJ2-2	ASSLQPSGITGELF
TRBV20-1	TRBD1	TRBJ1-1	SARGGQGDTTEAL
TRBV27	TRBD1	TRBJ2-2	ASSQRDREYTGELF
TRBV6-6	-	TRBJ1-3	ASSYSPQGLSGNTIY
TRBV11-2	TRBD2	TRBJ2-1	ASSLGGAGGGQI
TRBV4-2	TRBD1	TRBJ1-4	AGSLKPLGQINEKLF
TRBV6-6	-	TRBJ2-1	ASRTLDSDSEQF
TRBV5-1	-	TRBJ2-5	ASSLGAGYQETQY
TRBV6-6	-	TRBJ2-1	ASSYTRDTHNGQF
TRBV2	TRBD1	TRBJ1-1	ATSGQGGTEAF
TRBV10-3	-	TRBJ1-2	AISALTLEYGYT
TRBV11-2	-	TRBJ2-1	ASSLGSGNEQF
TRBV6-1	-	TRBJ2-1	AGSYVGVIGNEQF
TRBV20-1	-	TRBJ1-4	SARVPNEKLF
TRBV10-3	-	TRBJ2-5	AISGDSGVETQY
TRBV11-2	-	TRBJ2-3	ASSFWGRGTDTQY
TRBV4-1	TRBD1	TRBJ1-4	ASSREQGVKGKLF
TRBV6-5	-	TRBJ2-3	ASRGAGRGDTQY
TRBV29-1	-	TRBJ2-1	NVGGRDPAIQF
TRBV11-2	-	TRBJ2-1	ASSRSWDSYNEQF
TRBV11-2	TRBD1	TRBJ2-3	ASSLQPGQGGSYTQY
TRBV10-3	-	TRBJ2-1	AISEEGDEQF
TRBV6-1	-	TRBJ2-1	ASSEFYPSSCNEEF
TRBV10-3	TRBD2	TRBJ2-1	AISPRRASGSYEQF
TRBV11-2	-	TRBJ2-7	ASSAEAGLSYEQY
TRBV28	-	TRBJ2-7	ACSAGIATQY
TRBV6-1	-	TRBJ2-7	AGSRDIAPYEQY
TRBV28	TRBD1	TRBJ2-7	ASRGTGGGQQY
TRBV11-2	-	TRBJ1-1	ASSPYSRFEAF
TRBV10-3	-	TRBJ2-3	AIKGGPLTDTQY
TRBV6-1	TRBD2	TRBJ2-5	ASSSWDRGVETQY
TRBV11-2	-	TRBJ1-1	ASSSEKNTEAS
TRBV11-1	-	TRBJ2-2	ACSTRGLNTGELF
TRBV6-5	-	TRBJ1-6	ASSYLSGGNSPLH
TRBV7-9	-	TRBJ1-1	ASSSVGLQNTEAF
TRBV6-5	TRBD2	TRBJ2-3	ASSLTFSGKSTDTQY
TRBV29-1	-	TRBJ2-2	NFRVARELF